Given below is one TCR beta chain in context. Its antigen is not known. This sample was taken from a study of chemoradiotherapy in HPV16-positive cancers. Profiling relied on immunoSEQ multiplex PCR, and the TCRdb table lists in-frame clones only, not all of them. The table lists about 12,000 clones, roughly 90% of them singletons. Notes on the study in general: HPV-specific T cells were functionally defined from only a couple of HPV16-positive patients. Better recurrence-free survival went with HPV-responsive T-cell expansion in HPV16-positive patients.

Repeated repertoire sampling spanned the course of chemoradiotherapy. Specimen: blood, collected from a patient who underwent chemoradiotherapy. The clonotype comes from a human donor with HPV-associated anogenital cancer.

The DNA of the CDR3 is TGTGCCAGCAGCCCCGGAGTCCTCCAAGAGACCCAGTACTTC. Translating gives CASSPGVLQETQYF. The genes are TRBV5-4 and TRBJ2-5, with D hard to call. The CDR3 loop spans 14 amino acids. The ends were cut back, 4 bases at V and 1 base at J, with 11 bases in the middle. Germline V gene sequence: CDR1 SGHNT, CDR2 YYREEE (reference sequence).